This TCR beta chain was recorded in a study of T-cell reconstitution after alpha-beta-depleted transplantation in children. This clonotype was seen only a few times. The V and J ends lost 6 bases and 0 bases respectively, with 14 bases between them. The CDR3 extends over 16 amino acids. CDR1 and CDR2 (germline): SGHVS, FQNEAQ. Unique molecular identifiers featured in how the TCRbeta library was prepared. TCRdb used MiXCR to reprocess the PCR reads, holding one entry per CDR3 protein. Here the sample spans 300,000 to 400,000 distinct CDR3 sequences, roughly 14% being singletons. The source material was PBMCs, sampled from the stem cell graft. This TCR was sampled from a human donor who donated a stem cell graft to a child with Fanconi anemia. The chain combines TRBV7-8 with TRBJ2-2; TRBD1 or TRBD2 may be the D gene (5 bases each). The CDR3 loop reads CASSYTLGANTGELFF. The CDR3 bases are TGTGCCAGCAGTTATACCTTGGGGGCGAACACCGGGGAGCTGTTTTTT.